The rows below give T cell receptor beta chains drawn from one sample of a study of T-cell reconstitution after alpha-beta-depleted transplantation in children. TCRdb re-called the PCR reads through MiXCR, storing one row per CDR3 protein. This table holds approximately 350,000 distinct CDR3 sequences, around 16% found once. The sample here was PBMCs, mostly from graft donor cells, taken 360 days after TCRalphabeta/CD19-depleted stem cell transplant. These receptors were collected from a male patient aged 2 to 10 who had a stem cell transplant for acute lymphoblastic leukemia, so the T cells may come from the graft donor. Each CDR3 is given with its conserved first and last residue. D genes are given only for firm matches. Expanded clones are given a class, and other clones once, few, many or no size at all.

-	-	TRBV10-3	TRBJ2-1	TGTGCCATCAGCGGACGGAGTTCCTACAATGAGCAGTTCTTC	CAISGRSSYNEQFF
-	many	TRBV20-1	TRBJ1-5	TGCAGTGCTAGTAGGGAGGGGAATAGCAATCAGCCCCAGCATTTT	CSASREGNSNQPQHF
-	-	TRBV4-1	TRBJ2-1	TGCGCCAGCAGCCAAGAGGTTAAAGGGGTTGGCTACAATGAGCAGTTCTTC	CASSQEVKGVGYNEQFF
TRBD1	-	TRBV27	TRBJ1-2	TGTGCCAGCAGTTTGATGTCGACAGGGTCCCCGATTTATGGCTACACCTTC	CASSLMSTGSPIYGYTF
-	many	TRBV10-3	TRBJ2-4	TGTGCCATCAGTGAGTGGGGAGCCAAAAACATTCAGTACTTC	CAISEWGAKNIQYF
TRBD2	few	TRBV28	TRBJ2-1	TGTGCCAGCGAGTCGGCCGTAGATAGTACTAGCGGGACCGGCGAGCAGTTCTTC	CASESAVDSTSGTGEQFF
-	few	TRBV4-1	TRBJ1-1	TGCGCCAGCAGCCTAGATGGGGGCACCGCTGAAGCTTTCTTT	CASSLDGGTAEAFF
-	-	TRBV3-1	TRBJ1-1	TGTGCCAGCAGCCGAACAGGGAGAAACACTGAAGCTTTCTTT	CASSRTGRNTEAFF
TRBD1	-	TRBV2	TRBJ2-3	TGTGCCAGCAGTGGACAGGGGACAGATACGCAGTATTTT	CASSGQGTDTQYF
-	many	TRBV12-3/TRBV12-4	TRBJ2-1	TGTGCCAGCAGTGGGCCATTGGAACGTGCCTACAATGAGCAGTTCTTC	CASSGPLERAYNEQFF
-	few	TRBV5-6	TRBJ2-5	TGTGCCAGCAGCTTTACTGCGGGCTCAGGGGAGACCCAGTACTTC	CASSFTAGSGETQYF
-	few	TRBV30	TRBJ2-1	TGTGCCTGGAGTGTACTCCAGAACAATGAGCAGTTCTTC	CAWSVLQNNEQFF
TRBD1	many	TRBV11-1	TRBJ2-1	TGTGCCAGCAGCAACCAAGGCCCGGGGACAGGATTGGTAAATGAGCAGTTCTTC	CASSNQGPGTGLVNEQFF